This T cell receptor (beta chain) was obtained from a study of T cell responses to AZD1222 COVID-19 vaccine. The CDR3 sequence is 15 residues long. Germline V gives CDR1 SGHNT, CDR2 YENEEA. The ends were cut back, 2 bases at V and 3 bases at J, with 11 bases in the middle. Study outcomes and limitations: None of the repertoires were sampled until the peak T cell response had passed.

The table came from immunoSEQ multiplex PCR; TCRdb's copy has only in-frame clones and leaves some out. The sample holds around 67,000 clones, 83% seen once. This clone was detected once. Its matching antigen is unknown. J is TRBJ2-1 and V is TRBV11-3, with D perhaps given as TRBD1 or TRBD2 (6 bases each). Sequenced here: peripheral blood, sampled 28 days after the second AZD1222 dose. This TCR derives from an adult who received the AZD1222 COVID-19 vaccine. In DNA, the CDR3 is TGTGCCAGCAGCTTATCCGGGGGCAACTACAATGAGCAGTTCTTC. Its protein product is CASSLSGGNYNEQFF. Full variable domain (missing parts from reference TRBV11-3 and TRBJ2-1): EAGVVQSPRYKIIEKKQPVAFWCNPISGHNTLYWYLQNLGQGPELLIRYENEEAVDDSQLPKDRFSAERLKGVDSTLKIQPAELGDSAVYLCASSLSGGNYNEQFFGPGTRLTVL.